Presented here are 24 T cell receptor beta chains from one specimen sequenced in a study of blood T cells in healthy people across ages. It was with a sample-barcoded 5' primer and a J-beta primer mix that a second PCR of about 6 to 12 cycles was run. TCRdb reprocessed the 5' RACE reads via MiXCR and lists one record per CDR3 protein. The sample lists around 1.1 million distinct CDR3 sequences; more than 30% were seen once. The sample comprised blood. The receptors were gathered from a man younger than 30 in good health.

Note on this clonotype: One end of the junction does not line up with germline, which may come from a read error. The chain recombines TRBV10-3 with TRBJ1-2, with D perhaps TRBD1 (6 bases). The germline gives CDR1 ENHRY, CDR2 SYGVKD. The CDR3 length is 18 residues. The CDR3 loop reads CAIRGAGWTARANYGYAF. CDR3 DNA: TGTGCCATCAGAGGTGCGGGCTGGACAGCCCGAGCTAACTATGGCTACGCCTTC.

The chain has TRBV20-1 and TRBJ1-1, with D uncertain. The V and J ends lost 5 bases and 0 bases respectively, with 13 bases between them. CDR3 length: 14 residues. The germline CDR1 and CDR2 sequences are DFQATT and SNEGSKA (reference sequence). As DNA, the CDR3 is TGCAGTGCTCCGGGAGTCCCCATGAACACTGAAGCTTTCTTT. Encoded protein: CSAPGVPMNTEAFF.

This chain joins TRBV12-3 or TRBV12-4 and TRBJ1-1; weak D call: TRBD1 (6 bases). This CDR3 has 13 residues. The V gene lost 10 bases and the J gene lost 6 bases, with 18 bases spanning the gap. The CDR3 region has the DNA TGTGCCACCGGCGAGGGGGGGAAGGCTGAAGCTTTCTTT. Translation gives CATGEGGKAEAFF.

This clonotype was seen at least ten times. The CDR3 protein is CASSPNYNEQYF. CDR3 coding DNA: TGCGCCAGCAGCCCTAACTACAATGAGCAGTACTTC. This sequence joins TRBV4-1 and TRBJ2-5; D is unclear. Germline V gene data show CDR1 as MGHRA and CDR2 as YSYEKL. V was shortened by 4 bases and J by 11 bases, with 14 bases between the two germline ends. The CDR3 totals 12 residues.

The gene calls are TRBV4-3 and TRBJ1-4; D is perhaps TRBD1 (6 bases). The CDR3 is 16 residues long. Per germline, CDR1 LGHNA and CDR2 YSLEER. The germline V and J ends were trimmed by 0 bases and 3 bases, with 11 bases remaining between them. This CDR3 reads CASSQDLWTANEKLFF. DNA for the CDR3: TGCGCCAGCAGCCAAGATCTCTGGACAGCTAATGAAAAACTGTTTTTT.

CDR3 coding DNA: TGTGCCAGCAGCGCGGGGTTCAATGAAAAACTGTTTTTT. Its translation is CASSAGFNEKLFF. V usage is TRBV7-2 and J usage is TRBJ1-4, with unresolved D. Trimming removed 5 bases from V and 5 bases from J, with 9 bases in between. The CDR3 covers 13 residues. Germline V gene data show CDR1 as SGHTA and CDR2 as FQGNSA.

The chain couples TRBV9 to TRBJ2-1, with TRBD2 identical over 8 bases. The CDR3 sequence is 15 residues long. Trimming removed 4 bases from V and 7 bases from J; junction bases left unmatched: 10. The V gene's germline CDR1 is SGDLS and CDR2 YYNGEE. The CDR3 DNA sequence: TGTGCCAGCAGCTCTTGGGGACTAGGCCGGAATGAGCAGTTCTTC. This gives the protein CASSSWGLGRNEQFF.

This chain uses TRBV7-9 with TRBJ1-6; D may be TRBD1 (5 bases). The CDR3 is made up of 17 amino acids. Germline CDR1 is SEHNR and CDR2 is FQNEAQ (reference sequence). V shed 0 bases and J shed 7 bases, with 16 bases lying between them. Here the CDR3 DNA reads TGTGCCAGCAGCTTAGCGTGGGGCGGAGGATCCAATTCACCCCTCCACTTT. As protein: CASSLAWGGGSNSPLHF. Looking up the rest from reference TRBV7-9 and TRBJ1-6 gives the full variable domain: DTGVSQNPRHKITKRGQNVTFRCDPISEHNRLYWYRQTLGQGPEFLTYFQNEAQLEKSRLLSDRFSAERPKGSFSTLEIQRTEQGDSAMYLCASSLAWGGGSNSPLHFGNGTRLTVT.

This clonotype was recorded a few times. The gene calls are TRBV6-1 and TRBJ1-2; D ambiguous. The CDR3 is 16 residues long. V lost 0 bases, J lost 4 bases, and 15 bases lay in between. CDR1 is MNHNS, CDR2 SASEGT, per germline. The CDR3 DNA follows: TGTGCCAGCAGTGAAGCTATGGTAGTCTTCGGCTATGGCTACACCTTC. The encoded protein is CASSEAMVVFGYGYTF.

The rearrangement uses TRBV4-1 and TRBJ1-2, with D unresolved. Germline V CDR1 and CDR2: MGHRA, YSYEKL. This CDR3 contains 16 residues. V was shortened by 0 bases and J by 1 base, with 12 bases between the two germline ends. CDR3 sequence reads: CASSQEGQMNNYGYTF. The CDR3 DNA follows: TGCGCCAGCAGCCAAGAAGGCCAGATGAATAACTATGGCTACACCTTC.

This clonotype was seen a few times. The chain couples TRBV12-3 or TRBV12-4 to TRBJ2-1, with 7 bases lining up with TRBD1. The CDR3 is 14 amino acids. The ends lost 7 bases at V and 8 bases at J; junction bases unmatched: 11. The DNA for the CDR3 is TGTGCCAGCACACGCGAGACAGGGATCCATGAGCAGTTCTTC. Protein sequence: CASTRETGIHEQFF.

Comment on this clonotype: A much larger clone is a single base away; this may be a read error. The CDR3 end shows no conserved phenylalanine or tryptophan, and so a read error is likely. The chain is built from TRBV6-2 or TRBV6-3 and TRBJ2-1; D may be TRBD2 (7 bases). V was shortened by 6 bases and J by 6 bases, with 12 bases between the two germline ends. Germline CDR1 MNHEY, CDR2 SVGEGT. The CDR3 sequence is 13 residues long. In nucleotides, the CDR3 is TGTGCCAGCAGCGGGGGGCTTCGCAATGAGCAGTTCCTC. Its translation is CASSGGLRNEQFL.

On this clonotype itself: With a much larger clone just one base away, this may be a read error. The chain has TRBV28 and TRBJ1-6; D remains unclear. This CDR3 comprises 14 residues. Between the trimmed V and J ends, which lost 5 bases and 10 bases, there was a span of 15 bases. Germline V gene lookup returns CDR1 MDHEN and CDR2 SYDVKM. CDR3 region: CASSAHHTPSPLHF. For the CDR3, the DNA is TGTGCCAGCAGTGCCCATCATACTCCCTCACCCCTCCACTTT.

This chain joins TRBV9 and TRBJ1-1; D not certain. CDR3 length equals 13 residues. Trimming took 8 bases from V and 2 from J, leaving 13 bases between them. CDR1 is SGDLS and CDR2 is YYNGEE in the germline V gene. The CDR3 reads CASTGSLNTEAFF. CDR3 bases: TGTGCCAGTACGGGATCCCTTAACACTGAAGCTTTCTTT.

On this clonotype: This may be a read error: a much more frequent sequence differs by one nucleotide. The gene calls are TRBV12-3 or TRBV12-4 and TRBJ1-5; D ambiguous. The CDR3 is 15 amino acids. The CDR3 reads CASSLGAQNNQPRHF. The CDR3 DNA sequence: TGTGCCAGCAGTTTAGGCGCACAGAACAATCAGCCCCGGCATTTT.

V gene TRBV18 combines with J gene TRBJ2-2; 7 bases are shared with TRBD1. The length of the CDR3 is 16 residues. V shed 2 bases and J 3 bases; nucleotides not matched to a gene: 6. Germline lookup yields CDR1 KGHSH and CDR2 LQKENI. The CDR3 region is CASSPKGGADTGELFF. CDR3 DNA sequence: TGTGCCAGCTCACCAAAAGGGGGCGCGGACACCGGGGAGCTGTTTTTT. The variable domain in full, with the rest retrieved from reference TRBV18 and TRBJ2-2, is NAGVMQNPRHLVRRRGQEARLRCSPMKGHSHVYWYRQLPEEGLKFMVYLQKENIIDESGMPKERFSAEFPKEGPSILRIQQVVRGDSAAYFCASSPKGGADTGELFFGEGSRLTVL.

The chain recombines TRBV14 with TRBJ2-3, with D unresolved. This CDR3 region has 14 residues. The V gene's germline CDR1 is SGHDN and CDR2 FVKESK. Trimming pared 4 bases from V and 0 bases from J, leaving 8 bases between. The CDR3 DNA is TGTGCCAGCAGCCGGCGGTTAAGCACAGATACGCAGTATTTT. Amino acids: CASSRRLSTDTQYF. Full variable domain (rest looked up from reference TRBV14 and TRBJ2-3): EAGVTQFPSHSVIEKGQTVTLRCDPISGHDNLYWYRRVMGKEIKFLLHFVKESKQDESGMPNNRFLAERTGGTYSTLKVQPAELEDSGVYFCASSRRLSTDTQYFGPGTRLTVL.

The rearrangement uses TRBV14 and TRBJ1-4; D is unresolved. CDR1 is SGHDN and CDR2 is FVKESK in the germline V gene. Trimming shortened V by 2 bases and J by 0 bases, and 4 bases separated the two germline ends. This CDR3 is built from 14 residues. CDR3 DNA sequence: TGTGCCAGCAGCCAACCCTCAACTAATGAAAAACTGTTTTTT. This sequence encodes CASSQPSTNEKLFF.

The genes are TRBV4-1 and TRBJ2-2, with D hard to call. The germline V gene has CDR1 MGHRA and CDR2 YSYEKL. V was shortened by 1 base and J by 4 bases, with 13 bases between the two germline ends. The CDR3 loop spans 16 amino acids. CDR3 nucleotides: TGCGCCAGCAGCCAAGCTAACACCGTGGGCACCGGGGAGCTGTTTTTT. Its translation: CASSQANTVGTGELFF.

This clonotype appeared a few times. The gene calls are TRBV5-1 and TRBJ1-1, with a tentative D call TRBD1 (5 bases). V dropped 4 bases and J dropped 0 bases, with 13 bases sitting between them. There are 15 residues in the CDR3. The germline V gene has CDR1 SGHRS and CDR2 YFSETQ. Written as DNA, the CDR3 is TGCGCCAGCAGCCCAGGGTCGTACATGAACACTGAAGCTTTCTTT. This translates into CASSPGSYMNTEAFF.

This clonotype appeared a few times. This sequence joins TRBV29-1 and TRBJ1-1; D ambiguous. V dropped 2 bases and J dropped 9 bases, with 13 bases sitting between them. CDR1 is SQVTM and CDR2 is ANQGSEA in the germline V gene. This CDR3 spans 12 amino acids. The CDR3 DNA follows: TGCAGCGTTGAAAAGGAGGTCAGGCAAGCTTTCTTT. This gives the protein CSVEKEVRQAFF. Looking up the rest from reference TRBV29-1 and TRBJ1-1 gives the full variable domain: SAVISQKPSRDICQRGTSLTIQCQVDSQVTMMFWYRQQPGQSLTLIATANQGSEATYESGFVIDKFPISRPNLTFSTLTVSNMSPEDSSIYLCSVEKEVRQAFFGQGTRLTVV.

This clonotype came up a few times. The V gene is TRBV9, the J gene TRBJ2-3, with a tentative D call TRBD1 (5 bases). The germline V gene has CDR1 SGDLS and CDR2 YYNGEE. The V gene lost 2 bases and the J gene lost 0 bases, with 10 bases spanning the gap. This CDR3 comprises 15 residues. As DNA, the CDR3 is TGTGCCAGCAGCGTGGCCAGGGTGAGCACAGATACGCAGTATTTT. This encodes CASSVARVSTDTQYF.

This clonotype showed up just a few times. This chain links TRBV5-1 with TRBJ2-4, with TRBD1 matching over 10 bases. Per the germline V gene, CDR1 is SGHRS and CDR2 is YFSETQ. Germline trimming cut 5 bases from V and 8 bases from J; bases unmatched to any gene: 13. The CDR3 has 16 residues. This CDR3 reads CASREHPGQGYHIQYF. CDR3 DNA: TGCGCCAGCAGGGAGCATCCGGGACAGGGGTACCACATTCAGTACTTC.

There are a few counts of this clonotype. The J gene is TRBJ2-1, the V gene TRBV18, with D possibly called TRBD1 or TRBD2 (5 bases each). This CDR3 has 14 amino acids. Germline loops: CDR1 KGHSH, CDR2 LQKENI. Deletions cut 0 bases from V and 2 bases from J, with 5 bases between. The CDR3 bases are TGTGCCAGCTCACCACCGGGGGCCTACAATGAGCAGTTCTTC. It codes for CASSPPGAYNEQFF.